This paragraph covers one TCR beta chain sequence. Many counts were recorded for this clonotype. This clone's antigen is unknown. Base qualities are missing; no much larger clone stands one base away. The data belong to a study of spatial heterogeneity in lung cancer (dated by TCRdb to about 2019). Turning to the overall study: More beta-chain than alpha-chain transcripts were consistently detected, likely reflecting higher beta-chain transcript abundance. In the raw uncorrected reads, each unique combination of TCR and UMI appeared on average more than ten times. In non-small cell lung cancer, the study quantitatively compared TCR alpha and beta repertoires across several tumor regions, matched nontumor lung, and blood. The study linked features of the TCR repertoire to counts of nonsynonymous mutations, which were determined by whole-exome sequencing of tumor tissue. Both alpha and beta chains were TCR-sequenced in samples taken at surgery, namely 220 tumor regions, around 61 matched nontumor lung samples and roughly 56 PBMC samples.

Here is what the overall study found, with its caveats: Additional single-cell paired TCR alpha and beta sequencing was considered necessary to confirm, at a functional level, the hypothesis that regional TCRs recognize regional mutations.

To prepare the library, 5' RACE was applied. Reads for this sample came from a NextSeq 500. The TCR library protocol attached a unique molecular identifier to each TCR cDNA molecule to allow correction of PCR and sequencing errors. Turning to the authors' computational methods: TCR identification, UMI-based error correction and CDR3 extraction were all carried out with Decombinator tools. Expanded TCRs were defined as those above a frequency of 2 per 1,000, corresponding to the top 1% of the tumor frequency distribution. Renyi diversity was calculated using the R vegan package after each repertoire was subsampled 100 times to 5,000 TCRs. To build CDR3 similarity networks, amino acid triplet string-kernel similarity was used, and CDR3s were connected when their pairwise similarity was above 0.82. The public reads were quality trimmed at Q25 with fastp and then assembled into clones with MiXCR by TCRdb, keeping productive beta chains. Under each unique CDR3 protein, matching rows form one entry showing the most common genes and DNA. The V and J calls were determined by TCRdb, not by the authors. This sample gives around 11,000 distinct CDR3 sequences in total; around 3.6% of them show up just once. In total, the top ten clones hold approximately 8% of the sample.

Read against the paper, the sample's time point label means: sample taken at primary tumor resection. TCR sequencing used whole RNA extracted from tumor and nontumor lung tissue, or from cryopreserved PBMC samples, without cell sorting. Samples were obtained from fewer than 80 patients with early-stage, untreated non-small cell lung cancer from the lung TRACERx cohort. A patient was chosen for TCR sequencing only when enough RNA was available from at least two tumor regions. Before being selected, tumor and adjacent nontumor lung specimens were reviewed by a lung pathologist. Looking up the germline V gene (reference sequence) yields CDR1 LNHDA and CDR2 SQIVND. From the cysteine through the phenylalanine, the CDR3 covers 15 amino acids. The retained sequence is limited to the CDR3, 45 bases, with the frame set at the first base. V is clipped by 0 bases and J by 0 bases, and the sequence between their germline boundaries is 7 bases long.

The specimen was normal lung tissue next to the tumor, collected at surgery. This chain is built from TRBV19 and TRBJ2-3; the D gene cannot be resolved reliably. This sequence originates from a male donor with early-stage non-small cell lung cancer. Read as DNA, the sequence is TGTGCCAGTAGTATAGATGTTAGGAGCACAGATACGCAGTATTTT. The resulting protein is CASSIDVRSTDTQYF. With the rest looked up from the reference TRBV19 and TRBJ2-3 genes rather than sequenced, the full variable domain is DGGITQSPKYLFRKEGQNVTLSCEQNLNHDAMYWYRQDPGQGLRLIYYSQIVNDFQKGDIAEGYSVSREKKESFPLTVTSAQKNPTAFYLCASSIDVRSTDTQYFGPGTRLTVL.